The entry below describes one T cell receptor beta chain. The sample is drawn from a study of blood T cell repertoires in COVID-19. About the research overall: The United States, Italy and Spain supplied acute and convalescent COVID-19 samples.

Original methodology: By means of reference gene primer amplification, nucleated cell counts were estimated. Method: immunoSEQ multiplex PCR; TCRdb's copy keeps in-frame clones and lacks some. That table gives V, J and clone size, and the DNA gave D and trimming. Of around 180,000 clones listed, about 87% are singletons. This CDR3 is 12 amino acids long. V was trimmed by 1 base and J by 5 bases, leaving 5 bases between them. CDR1 and CDR2 from the germline V gene are LGHDT and YNNKEL (reference sequence). The sequenced sample consisted of peripheral blood. The clonotype was recovered from a man between 60 and 75 years old with acute or convalescent COVID-19. V is TRBV3-1 (or the pseudogene TRBV3-2) and J is TRBJ1-1, with unresolved D. The CDR3 region is CASSQGVTEAFF. The CDR3 region has the DNA TGTGCCAGCAGCCAAGGAGTAACTGAAGCTTTCTTT.